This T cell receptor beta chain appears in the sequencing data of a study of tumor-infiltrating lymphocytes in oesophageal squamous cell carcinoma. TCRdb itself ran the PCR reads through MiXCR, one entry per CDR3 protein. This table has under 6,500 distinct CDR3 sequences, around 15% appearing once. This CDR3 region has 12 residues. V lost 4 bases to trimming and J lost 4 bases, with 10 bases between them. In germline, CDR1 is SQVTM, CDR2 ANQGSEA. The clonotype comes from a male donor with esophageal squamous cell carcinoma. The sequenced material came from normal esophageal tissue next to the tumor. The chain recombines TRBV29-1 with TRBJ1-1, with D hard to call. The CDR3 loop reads CSVVTGVTEAFF. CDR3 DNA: TGCAGCGTTGTTACTGGGGTCACTGAAGCTTTCTTT.